The clone carrying this T cell receptor (beta chain) has only a few counts. The record originates from a study of blood T cell repertoires in COVID-19. For the study at large: Sources were T cells, B-cell-depleted T cells, or PBMCs; the material itself was cDNA or gDNA.

Enrolled during active infection, Seattle patients were then followed longitudinally. The CDR3 contains 14 residues. CDR1 and CDR2 from the germline V gene are SGHVS and FQNEAQ. V gave up 0 bases and J gave up 2 bases, with 8 bases separating them. Authors' processing steps: It was from reference gene primer amplification that nucleated cell counts were estimated. Only in-frame clones appear in the TCRdb table, and some are missing; sequencing was by immunoSEQ multiplex PCR. The V and J calls and the clone size are those of that table, but D and trimming were determined from the DNA. The table records just over 350,000 clones, 65% to 90% of them present only once.

The clonotype was recovered from an older woman with COVID-19, enrolled during active disease. The specimen sequenced was peripheral blood. This chain joins TRBV7-8 and TRBJ2-7, with D unclear. The CDR3 here is CASSLAIPPYEQYF. The CDR3 region has the DNA TGTGCCAGCAGCTTAGCTATCCCCCCCTACGAGCAGTACTTC. The whole variable domain, remainder taken from reference TRBV7-8 and TRBJ2-7, is GAGVSQSPRYKVAKRGQDVALRCDPISGHVSLFWYQQALGQGPEFLTYFQNEAQLDKSGLPSDRFFAERPEGSVSTLKIQRTQQEDSAVYLCASSLAIPPYEQYFGPGTRLTVT.